Below, 28 T cell receptor beta chains from the same sample are listed, as sequenced in a study of breast tumors, draining lymph nodes, adjacent tissues. MiXCR, applied by TCRdb to the multiplex PCR reads, yields one record per CDR3 protein. The data contain nearly 200,000 distinct CDR3 sequences, approximately 33% of them singletons. Breast cancer patients provided tissue from their axillary draining lymph nodes. The specimen sequenced was axillary lymph node tissue. These receptors were collected from a female donor with breast cancer. Some clones in this sample may be carry-over from other donors' samples.

This chain links TRBV7-2 with TRBJ1-2; no firm D call. The CDR3 runs to 12 residues. Germline V gene data show CDR1 as SGHTA and CDR2 as FQGNSA. Trimming removed 4 bases at V and 8 bases at J, with 11 bases between. The CDR3 here is CASSYKAGGYTF. The CDR3 DNA sequence: TGTGCCAGCAGCTACAAAGCGGGAGGCTACACCTTC.

The table lists this clonotype with many counts. This chain uses TRBV7-6 with TRBJ1-5; D ambiguous. This CDR3 contains 13 residues. The V end was cut by 5 bases, the J end by 3 bases, with 8 bases between. Germline-derived CDR1 and CDR2 are SGHVS and FNYEAQ. The CDR3 protein is CASSTGLNQPQHF. For the CDR3, the DNA is TGTGCCAGCAGCACCGGACTCAATCAGCCCCAGCATTTT. Full variable domain (missing parts from reference TRBV7-6 and TRBJ1-5): GAGVSQSPRYKVTKRGQDVALRCDPISGHVSLYWYRQALGQGPEFLTYFNYEAQQDKSGLPNDRFSAERPEGSISTLTIQRTEQRDSAMYRCASSTGLNQPQHFGDGTRLSIL.

At least ten counts were recorded for this clonotype. The chain employs TRBV20-1 and TRBJ1-2; 11 positions agree with TRBD1. The CDR3 runs 16 residues. V lost 5 bases, J lost 7 bases, and 15 bases stayed unmatched. Germline CDR1 DFQATT, CDR2 SNEGSKA (reference sequence). CDR3 amino acids: CSALPNWGTGGGGYTF. In DNA form, the CDR3 reads TGCAGTGCTCTCCCAAATTGGGGGACAGGGGGAGGTGGCTACACCTTC.

This clonotype has a count of ten or more. The J gene is TRBJ2-1, the V gene TRBV7-2; D is possibly TRBD2 (6 bases). This CDR3 comprises 12 residues. With 5 bases removed from V and 7 bases from J, the gap between germline ends came to 9 bases. Per the germline V gene, CDR1 is SGHTA and CDR2 is FQGNSA. The CDR3 region has the DNA TGTGCCAGCAGCGCGGGGCCAAATGAGCAGTTCTTC. Translated: CASSAGPNEQFF. The variable domain in full, with the rest retrieved from reference TRBV7-2 and TRBJ2-1, is GAGVSQSPSNKVTEKGKDVELRCDPISGHTALYWYRQSLGQGLEFLIYFQGNSAPDKSGLPSDRFSAERTGGSVSTLTIQRTQQEDSAVYLCASSAGPNEQFFGPGTRLTVL.

On this clonotype itself: Given a much more abundant clone one base away, this may be a read error. Without the conserved terminal phenylalanine or tryptophan, this CDR3 likely stems from a read error. The genes are TRBV19 and TRBJ2-5; 9 bases are shared with TRBD1. CDR1 and CDR2 from the germline V gene are LNHDA and SQIVND (reference sequence). Trimming at V came to 4 bases and at J to 0 bases, leaving 6 bases not matched to a gene. The CDR3 runs to 16 residues. The CDR3 region has the DNA TGTGCCAGTAGTAGTTGGGGGACAGGGTACCAAGAGACCCAGTACTCC. Amino acids: CASSSWGTGYQETQYS.

This clonotype has ten or more counts. The gene calls are TRBV5-6 and TRBJ2-5, with TRBD1 matching 10 bases. In germline, CDR1 is SGHDT, CDR2 YYEEEE. J lost 6 bases, V lost 4 bases, and 9 bases had no gene match. The length of the CDR3 is 15 residues. CDR3 amino acids: CASSSIDRGLKTQYF. The CDR3 nucleotides read TGTGCCAGCAGCAGCATTGACAGGGGGCTCAAGACCCAGTACTTC. Full variable domain (outside the CDR3, taken from reference TRBV5-6 and TRBJ2-5): DAGVTQSPTHLIKTRGQQVTLRCSPKSGHDTVSWYQQALGQGPQFIFQYYEEEERQRGNFPDRFSGHQFPNYSSELNVNALLLGDSALYLCASSSIDRGLKTQYFGPGTRLLVL.

This clonotype was seen many times. This may stem from a read error, because a much larger clone lies one nucleotide away. V usage is TRBV20-1 and J usage is TRBJ2-5; D perhaps matches TRBD2 (6 bases). V dropped 0 bases and J dropped 7 bases, with 15 bases sitting between them. This CDR3 region has 14 residues. Germline assignment: CDR1 DFQATT and CDR2 SNEGSKA (reference sequence). CDR3 coding DNA: TGCAGTGCTAGAGATCCCCTGGAGGGAGCGACCCAGTACTTC. Protein product: CSARDPLEGATQYF.

With regard to this clonotype: The junction and the germline gene differ at one end; a read error may be behind it. The chain uses TRBV2 and TRBJ1-4; perhaps TRBD1 as D (5 bases). CDR1 and CDR2 (germline): SNHLY, FYNNEI. This CDR3 comprises 11 residues. For the CDR3, the DNA is TGTGCCAGCAGTGGACTAGCGGGGGGTGCATTT. Translated, it gives CASSGLAGGAF.

This chain connects TRBV7-9 to TRBJ1-1; weak D call: TRBD1 (5 bases). Trimming removed 5 bases from V and 3 bases from J, with 7 bases in between. Germline V lookup: CDR1 SEHNR, CDR2 FQNEAQ (reference sequence). CDR3 length: 12 amino acids. The CDR3 region is CASSPGHTEAFF. CDR3 bases: TGTGCCAGCAGCCCAGGGCACACTGAAGCTTTCTTT.

The rearrangement uses TRBV7-9 and TRBJ1-1, with TRBD1 as a possible D gene (5 bases). Per the germline V gene, CDR1 is SEHNR and CDR2 is FQNEAQ (reference sequence). Trimming stripped 3 bases from V and 0 bases from J, with 14 bases between. This CDR3 spans 16 amino acids. The CDR3 DNA is TGTGCCAGCAGCTTCGCCAGGGTACAGTTGAACACTGAAGCTTTCTTT. It translates to CASSFARVQLNTEAFF.

This clonotype was recorded at least ten times. V and J are TRBV3-1 and TRBJ2-5; D remains ambiguous. This CDR3 comprises 11 residues. Trimming left V 3 bases short and J 5 bases short, with 4 bases between. Germline CDR1 and CDR2: LGHDT and YNNKEL (reference sequence). The CDR3 region is CASSHTETQYF. CDR3 coding DNA: TGTGCCAGCAGCCATACCGAGACCCAGTACTTC.

This clonotype came up many times. The rearrangement uses TRBV7-2 and TRBJ2-1, with 7 bases lining up with TRBD1. This CDR3 contains 13 residues. The V gene's germline CDR1 is SGHTA and CDR2 FQGNSA. V dropped 6 bases and J dropped 6; count of bases not matched to a gene: 5. The CDR3 reads CASRPYRGNEQFF. DNA of the CDR3: TGTGCCAGCAGACCTTACAGGGGCAATGAGCAGTTCTTC.

Turning to this clonotype: This may be a read error: a much more frequent sequence differs by one nucleotide. The V and J genes are TRBV7-2 and TRBJ1-3; D unclear. The CDR3 is 17 amino acids. Germline loops: CDR1 SGHTA, CDR2 FQGNSA. CDR3 DNA: TGTGCCAGCAGCTTAGTAGCTCGGATGGGCTCTGGAAACCCCATATATTTT. Its protein is CASSLVARMGSGNPIYF.

This clonotype was found many times. The chain recombines TRBV7-2 with TRBJ2-3; TRBD2 matches 13 bases. CDR1 is SGHTA, CDR2 FQGNSA, per germline. V gave up 5 bases and J gave up 6 bases; unmatched junction bases: 11. This CDR3 is 17 amino acids long. CDR3 residues: CASSPQTSGRPGDTQYF. In DNA form, the CDR3 reads TGTGCCAGCAGCCCACAGACTAGCGGGAGGCCGGGGGATACGCAGTATTTT.

The sample holds many counts of this clonotype. The chain recombines TRBV7-2 with TRBJ2-1; D gene unclear. This CDR3 is 12 amino acids long. Germline V gene sequence: CDR1 SGHTA, CDR2 FQGNSA. Trimming took 5 bases from V and 4 from J, leaving 6 bases between them. CDR3 sequence: CASSRAYNEQFF. In DNA, the CDR3 is TGTGCCAGCAGCCGGGCGTACAATGAGCAGTTCTTC.

This clonotype was found many times. The CDR3 loop is CASSLGLAGSNEQFF. The CDR3 nucleotides are TGTGCCAGCAGCTTGGGACTAGCGGGGTCCAATGAGCAGTTCTTC. The chain is built from TRBV5-6 and TRBJ2-1; TRBD2 aligns across 11 bases. The CDR3 is 15 amino acids. CDR1 SGHDT and CDR2 YYEEEE come from the germline V gene. V dropped 0 bases and J dropped 6; count of bases not matched to a gene: 2.

This clonotype was picked up a small number of times. The V and J genes are TRBV5-4 and TRBJ2-1; D is possibly TRBD2 (7 bases). Germline V CDR1 and CDR2: SGHNT, YYREEE (reference sequence). The V end lost 5 bases, the J end lost 8 bases, and 14 bases lay between the germline ends. There are 13 residues in the CDR3. CDR3 DNA: TGTGCCAGCAGACATGGGGGGGCCTATGAGCAGTTCTTC. Its translation: CASRHGGAYEQFF.

This clonotype came up many times. The chain employs TRBV7-9 and TRBJ2-7, with 8 bases aligning to TRBD1. Germline V gene sequence: CDR1 SEHNR, CDR2 FQNEAQ (reference sequence). This CDR3 is built from 21 residues. The V and J ends lost 3 bases and 5 bases, in that order; junction bases with no gene match: 27. In DNA form, the CDR3 reads TGTGCCAGCAGCTTCAACCTTCTGGGCAGGGGGCTCCGACCACAGCCGGACGAGCAGTACTTC. Its protein product is CASSFNLLGRGLRPQPDEQYF.

Ten or more counts support this clonotype. V gene TRBV9 combines with J gene TRBJ1-3; D unresolved. CDR3 size: 12 residues. V was pared by 7 bases and J by 2 bases, with 7 bases between. Germline V gene data show CDR1 as SGDLS and CDR2 as YYNGEE. The CDR3 protein is CASRGTGNTIYF. The CDR3 bases are TGTGCCAGCCGCGGGACTGGAAACACCATATATTTT.

At least ten counts were recorded for this clonotype. The CDR3 region is CSAGVNDGTDTQYF. Written as DNA, the CDR3 is TGCAGTGCTGGGGTTAACGACGGGACAGATACGCAGTATTTT. The chain carries TRBV20-1 and TRBJ2-3, with no clear D. Germline V gene sequence: CDR1 DFQATT, CDR2 SNEGSKA (reference sequence). CDR3 length: 14 residues. The V end was cut by 5 bases, the J end by 3 bases, with 15 bases between.

V usage is TRBV20-1 and J usage is TRBJ1-1, with D possibly being TRBD1 (5 bases). Trimming removed 0 bases from V and 1 base from J, with 6 bases in between. The CDR3 is 13 residues long. The germline V gene has CDR1 DFQATT and CDR2 SNEGSKA (reference sequence). The CDR3, as DNA: TGCAGTGCTAGAGACGGACAGAACACTGAAGCTTTCTTT. Translation gives CSARDGQNTEAFF.

This clonotype has ten or more counts. V is TRBV5-5 and J is TRBJ2-2; D call uncertain. Germline CDR1 reads SGHKS; CDR2 reads YYEKEE (reference sequence). This CDR3 comprises 13 residues. V lost 2 bases to trimming and J lost 3 bases, with 5 bases between them. This CDR3 reads CASSFGDTGELFF. The CDR3 region has the DNA TGTGCCAGCAGCTTCGGAGACACCGGGGAGCTGTTTTTT.

This clonotype has ten or more counts. CDR3: CASTPRTSGANVLTF. In DNA form, the CDR3 reads TGTGCCAGCACCCCCAGGACCTCTGGGGCCAACGTCCTGACTTTC. The chain links TRBV6-6 to TRBJ2-6; D uncertain. Germline CDR1 reads MNHNY; CDR2 reads SVGAGI (reference sequence). The CDR3 spans 15 residues. V was cut by 7 bases and J by 0 bases, with 10 bases left in between.

As for this clonotype: Possible read error: a much larger clone is one base away. This chain uses TRBV4-3 with TRBJ2-1, with 10 bases that match TRBD2. Looked up from germline, CDR1 is LGHNA and CDR2 is YSLEER. The CDR3 covers 16 residues. CDR3 protein: CASSPDGTSAYNEQLF. The CDR3 DNA reads as TGCGCCAGCAGCCCAGACGGGACTAGCGCGTACAATGAGCAGCTCTTC.

This clonotype showed up just a few times. The V and J genes are TRBV19 and TRBJ1-1; D call uncertain. Germline loops: CDR1 LNHDA, CDR2 SQIVND (reference sequence). Trimming left V 5 bases short and J 3 bases short, with 7 bases between. The CDR3 totals 12 residues. Here the CDR3 DNA reads TGTGCCAGTAGTGTGGGCTACACTGAAGCTTTCTTT. Its protein is CASSVGYTEAFF.

V is TRBV5-1 and J is TRBJ1-4, with a weak D call TRBD1 (6 bases). The V gene lost 4 bases and the J gene lost 8 bases, with 18 bases spanning the gap. CDR1 and CDR2 (germline): SGHRS, YFSETQ. CDR3 length: 15 amino acids. CDR3 nucleotide sequence: TGCGCCAGCAGCGTTGGCGGGGGGCAGGTCGAAAAACTGTTTTTT. It translates to CASSVGGGQVEKLFF.

Remarks on this clonotype: A much larger clone is a single base away; this may be a read error. The chain uses TRBV12-3 or TRBV12-4 and TRBJ1-2; D is possibly TRBD1 (6 bases). V was clipped by 3 bases and J by 7 bases, with 12 bases between them. This CDR3 is 13 amino acids long. The CDR3 is CASSFAEGGGYTF. CDR3 sequence (DNA): TGTGCCAGCAGTTTTGCGGAGGGGGGTGGCTACACCTTC.

Note on this clonotype: This sequence may be a read error, since a much larger clone differs from it by one base. The rearrangement joins TRBV7-9 to TRBJ2-2; D is perhaps TRBD1 (5 bases). Germline V gene data show CDR1 as SEHNR and CDR2 as FQNEAQ (reference sequence). CDR3 size: 15 residues. V gave up 5 bases and J gave up 1 base, with 11 bases separating them. The CDR3 protein is CASSQGAKNTGELFF. In nucleotides, the CDR3 is TGTGCCAGCAGCCAAGGGGCAAAGAACACCGGGGAGCTGTTTTTT. The full variable domain, rest sourced from reference TRBV7-9 and TRBJ2-2, is DTGVSQNPRHKITKRGQNVTFRCDPISEHNRLYWYRQTLGQGPEFLTYFQNEAQLEKSRLLSDRFSAERPKGSFSTLEIQRTEQGDSAMYLCASSQGAKNTGELFFGEGSRLTVL.